This is a list of T cell receptor beta chains from one sample in a study of cytomegalovirus exposure and HLA in healthy donors. Clones were sequenced by immunoSEQ multiplex PCR, and TCRdb holds only the in-frame ones, with some missing. The data hold 150,000 to 200,000 clones, with around 84% observed a single time. Sequencing was done on a sample of PBMCs. Every receptor here comes from a woman younger than 35 in good health and CMV-seronegative. Both conserved end residues are part of each CDR3. The order of the fields is J gene, clone size, D gene, V gene, CDR3 DNA, CDR3 protein. A D gene is named only where the DNA matches it firmly. Clone size, where shown, is once, few, many, or a class for clones that have expanded.

TRBJ2-7 | . | TRBD1 | TRBV18 | TGTGCCAGCTCGCCTACAGGGGCCTACGAGCAGTACTTC | CASSPTGAYEQYF
TRBJ2-7 | . | TRBD2 | TRBV13 | TGTGCCAGCAGCTTGGGCGGGGGGGCCCTCGAGCAGTACTTC | CASSLGGGALEQYF
TRBJ2-1 | . | . | TRBV5-1 | TGCGCCAGCAGCGGGGGAGGGGGGTCCTCCTACAATGAGCAGTTCTTC | CASSGGGGSSYNEQFF
TRBJ2-7 | once | TRBD2 | TRBV4-2 | TGTGCCAGCAGCCCGAGGGAGGGTAGCTCCTACGAGCAGTACTTC | CASSPREGSSYEQYF
TRBJ2-7 | . | . | TRBV10-3 | TGTGCCATCAGTGAGTCGGGCGGGGGCCCGATCTCCTACGAGCAGTACTTC | CAISESGGGPISYEQYF
TRBJ2-7 | . | TRBD1 | TRBV7-9 | TGTGCCAGCAGCTTGTTTCGGGGACAGAACTACGAGCAGTACTTC | CASSLFRGQNYEQYF
TRBJ2-5 | . | . | TRBV28 | TGTGCCAGCAGTTTAAGTGGTGGCAGGGTCTTCCCATACTTC | CASSLSGGRVFPYF
TRBJ1-1 | . | . | TRBV7-9 | TGTGCCAGCAGCCCCCCCGGGCCGGGGGGCACTGAAGCTTTCTTT | CASSPPGPGGTEAFF
TRBJ1-4 | . | . | TRBV7-8 | TGTGCCAGCAGCCCAATCGACAGGGAAAAACTGTTTTTT | CASSPIDREKLFF
TRBJ1-1 | . | TRBD1 | TRBV6-1 | TGTGCCGAGGGTGGACAGGGCACTGAAGCTTTCTTT | CAEGGQGTEAFF
TRBJ2-7 | . | TRBD1 | TRBV9 | TGTGCCAGCAGCCCCCGGACAGGGAACAGCGACGAGCAGTACTTC | CASSPRTGNSDEQYF
TRBJ2-7 | . | . | TRBV7-2 | TGTGCCAGCAGTATACAGGCTATCGCCTACGAGCAGTACTTC | CASSIQAIAYEQYF
TRBJ2-3 | . | TRBD2 | TRBV4-2 | TGTGCCAGCAGCCAAACGCGGGAGGCGGGCACCCATACGCAGTATTTT | CASSQTREAGTHTQYF
TRBJ2-1 | . | TRBD1 | TRBV6-1 | TGTGCCAGCAGTCAACCGGGACAGGGAAAGAATGAGCAGTTCTTC | CASSQPGQGKNEQFF